These 4 T cell receptor beta chains were all obtained from the same sample, sequenced in a study of shared clonotypes between healthy human individuals. Sequencing was performed with immunoSEQ multiplex PCR; in TCRdb, only in-frame clones are kept and a portion is missing. The table records around 320,000 clones, about nine tenths of them present only once. Specimen: memory CD8+ T cells sorted from blood. Subset meaning: CD45RO+ cells pooled with CCR7-negative TemRA cells. All receptors come from a man younger than 35 in good health.

This chain connects TRBV19 to TRBJ2-1; the match to TRBD2 covers 8 bases. This CDR3 has 13 residues. Germline V lookup: CDR1 LNHDA, CDR2 SQIVND (reference sequence). V was pared by 5 bases and J by 8 bases, with 5 bases of the junction left unmatched. CDR3 sequence (DNA): TGTGCCAGTAGTTTCGGACTAGCCGATGAGCAGTTCTTC. It encodes CASSFGLADEQFF.

The V call is TRBV10-3, the J call TRBJ1-2, with 7 bases fitting TRBD1. The CDR3 runs 14 residues. V gave up 2 bases and J gave up 3 bases; unmatched junction bases: 3. Germline V gene sequence: CDR1 ENHRY, CDR2 SYGVKD. The CDR3 region is CAISEGQGDYGYTF. CDR3 coding DNA: TGTGCCATCAGTGAGGGCCAGGGGGACTATGGCTACACCTTC.

The CDR3 is CASSLALYTQYF. In DNA, the CDR3 is TGTGCCAGCAGCCTCGCCCTATATACGCAGTATTTT. The chain is built from TRBV5-6 and TRBJ2-3; D not resolved. CDR1 and CDR2 from the germline V gene are SGHDT and YYEEEE. The CDR3 length is 12 residues. Trimming cost V 4 bases and J 7 bases, with 10 bases left between them. The entire variable domain, with the rest obtained from reference TRBV5-6 and TRBJ2-3, is as follows: DAGVTQSPTHLIKTRGQQVTLRCSPKSGHDTVSWYQQALGQGPQFIFQYYEEEERQRGNFPDRFSGHQFPNYSSELNVNALLLGDSALYLCASSLALYTQYFGPGTRLTVL.

This chain uses TRBV30 with TRBJ2-7, with 7 bases aligning to TRBD1. Germline loops: CDR1 GTSNPN, CDR2 SVGIG (reference sequence). The CDR3 is made up of 16 amino acids. V lost 8 bases and J lost 2; bases outside the gene matches: 18. The CDR3 nucleotides are TGTGCCGGCAACCGAAAGAAACAGGGGCGTACCTACGAGCAGTACTTC. Its translation: CAGNRKKQGRTYEQYF.